This entry describes one TCR beta chain. Its antigen is unidentified. Clones were read by immunoSEQ multiplex PCR, and TCRdb kept only the in-frame ones, dropping some. The data contain 7,500 to 9,500 clones, about 82% of them singletons. Recipient blood drawn about 28 days pretransplant and days 30, 100, 180 after. This record comes from a study of T cell clonotyping in hematopoietic cell transplantation. Overall study findings and caveats: Recipient TCR diversity dropped after transplant; expanded clonotypes rose from day 30 to 180. CD4 and CD8 repertoire contributions could not be separated without sorting. Graft donor and pretransplant recipient Inverse Simpson Index values predicted broader posttransplant TCR diversity.

This CDR3 region has 14 residues. Germline values: CDR1 SGHTA, CDR2 FQGNSA. Trimming stripped 3 bases from V and 4 bases from J, with 12 bases between. The genes are TRBV7-2 and TRBJ1-1; no clear D gene. The TCR was taken from a female patient younger than 45 who had an allogeneic stem cell transplant, so the T cells may come from the graft donor. Some clones in this sample may be carry-over from other donors' samples. This specimen was PBMCs, taken 180 days after allogeneic stem cell transplant. The CDR3 region is CASSLRRAPTEAFF. The CDR3 DNA follows: TGTGCCAGCAGCTTGAGGAGGGCTCCCACTGAAGCTTTCTTT. Full variable domain (rest looked up from reference TRBV7-2 and TRBJ1-1): GAGVSQSPSNKVTEKGKDVELRCDPISGHTALYWYRQSLGQGLEFLIYFQGNSAPDKSGLPSDRFSAERTGGSVSTLTIQRTQQEDSAVYLCASSLRRAPTEAFFGQGTRLTVV.